The 31 T cell receptor beta chains below were found in one sample sequenced in a study of T cell repertoires in cytomegalovirus infection (dated by TCRdb to the late 2010s). Instrument on record: Illumina HiSeq 1500. The public reads were run again by TCRdb, first through fastp at Q25 and then through MiXCR, and only productive beta chains were kept. Rows are combined by CDR3 protein, so each entry shows the most common genes and DNA. The sample table shows about 490,000 distinct CDR3 sequences, and 16% are seen once. In total, the top ten clones hold more than 20% of the sample. Sample: CD8+ T cells from PBMCs. The receptors were gathered from a human donor in good health (CMV status not recorded). Some clones in this sample may be carry-over from other donors' samples.

This clonotype has only one observation. The rearrangement uses TRBV2 and TRBJ1-3, with no clear D. The CDR3 runs 16 residues. Germline CDR1 is SNHLY and CDR2 is FYNNEI. V was shortened by 3 bases and J by 0 bases, with 12 bases between the two germline ends. CDR3 loop: CASSDKGRFSGNTIYF. The CDR3 bases are TGTGCCAGCAGTGATAAAGGCAGATTCTCTGGAAACACCATATATTTT.

This clonotype was detected many times. The J gene is TRBJ2-6, the V gene TRBV27; D not certain. The V gene's germline CDR1 is MNHEY and CDR2 SMNVEV (reference sequence). The CDR3 is 15 amino acids. V dropped 1 base and J dropped 1 base, with 5 bases sitting between them. The CDR3 region is CASSLFRSGANVLTF. CDR3 in DNA: TGTGCCAGCAGTTTATTCCGATCTGGGGCCAACGTCCTGACTTTC. Filled out from reference TRBV27 and TRBJ2-6, the complete variable domain reads EAQVTQNPRYLITVTGKKLTVTCSQNMNHEYMSWYRQDPGLGLRQIYYSMNVEVTDKGDVPEGYKVSRKEKRNFPLILESPSPNQTSLYFCASSLFRSGANVLTFGAGSRLTVL.

This chain uses TRBV27 with TRBJ2-5, with D unclear. The V end was cut by 0 bases, the J end by 5 bases, with 7 bases between. Germline CDR1 MNHEY, CDR2 SMNVEV (reference sequence). This CDR3 comprises 13 residues. Here the CDR3 DNA reads TGTGCCAGCAGTTTATCCGCGTGGGAGACCCAGTACTTC. Protein: CASSLSAWETQYF.

This clonotype appeared many times. The chain recombines TRBV28 with TRBJ2-1; D is perhaps TRBD2 (5 bases). Trimming removed 6 bases at V and 1 base at J, with 16 bases between. Germline V gene sequence: CDR1 MDHEN, CDR2 SYDVKM. CDR3 length: 16 residues. The CDR3 loop reads CASSPAAEQSYNEQFF. The CDR3 nucleotides read TGTGCCAGCAGCCCAGCGGCTGAACAGTCCTACAATGAGCAGTTCTTC.

The rearrangement links TRBV14 to TRBJ1-2; TRBD1 aligns across 10 bases. V gave up 1 base and J gave up 5 bases; unmatched junction bases: 1. The germline V gene has CDR1 SGHDN and CDR2 FVKESK. There are 14 residues in the CDR3. The CDR3 nucleotides read TGTGCCAGCAGCCAAGGGGGACAGGGGTATGGCTACACCTTC. It specifies CASSQGGQGYGYTF.

This clonotype was detected once. This sequence joins TRBV9 and TRBJ1-1; no firm D call. There are 13 residues in the CDR3. V was pared by 0 bases and J by 5 bases, with 8 bases between. The germline gives CDR1 SGDLS, CDR2 YYNGEE. The CDR3 reads CASSVGRKTEAFF. In nucleotides, the CDR3 is TGTGCCAGCAGCGTAGGGAGGAAGACTGAAGCTTTCTTT.

This clonotype occurred many times. In DNA form, the CDR3 reads TGTGCCAGCAGCTTAGTCGCGTATGAGCAGTTCTTC. It translates to CASSLVAYEQFF. The rearrangement uses TRBV7-9 and TRBJ2-1, with D hard to call. Germline V gene lookup returns CDR1 SEHNR and CDR2 FQNEAQ (reference sequence). The CDR3 has 12 amino acids. V was cut by 1 base and J by 8 bases, with 6 bases left in between.

For this clonotype: At one boundary the junction diverges from the germline segment, which might be a read error. The gene calls are TRBV6-1 and TRBJ2-7; D may be TRBD2 (5 bases). CDR3 length: 13 residues. In germline, CDR1 is MNHNS, CDR2 SASEGT. CDR3 sequence reads: CASRSGSSNEQYF. The DNA for the CDR3 is TGTGCCAGCAGAAGCGGTAGCTCCAACGAGCAGTACTTC.

This clonotype occurred many times. The chain is built from TRBV7-8 and TRBJ1-1, with 7 nucleotides matching TRBD1. J was trimmed by 0 bases and V by 5 bases; bases with no gene match: 9. CDR3 size: 16 residues. Germline V gene sequence: CDR1 SGHVS, CDR2 FQNEAQ. The CDR3 coding sequence is TGTGCCAGCAGCATGGTGGACAGGCGGTTGAACACTGAAGCTTTCTTT. This sequence encodes CASSMVDRRLNTEAFF.

The V gene is TRBV15, the J gene TRBJ2-2; TRBD1 might be the D (8 bases). The germline gives CDR1 LNHNV, CDR2 YYDKDF (reference sequence). The V and J ends lost 4 bases and 0 bases respectively, with 15 bases between them. This CDR3 has 17 residues. DNA of the CDR3: TGTGCCACCAGCACCCAACAGGGGGGGGCGAACACCGGGGAGCTGTTTTTT. Translated, it gives CATSTQQGGANTGELFF.

The chain combines TRBV2 with TRBJ1-5; 8 positions agree with TRBD1. Trimming removed 5 bases from V and 3 bases from J; junction bases left unmatched: 6. This CDR3 is built from 15 residues. Germline V gene data show CDR1 as SNHLY and CDR2 as FYNNEI. The chain's CDR3 is CASSYDRGNNQPQHF. Written as DNA, the CDR3 is TGTGCCAGCAGTTATGACAGGGGTAACAATCAGCCCCAGCATTTT.

This clonotype has a count of ten or more. V usage is TRBV27 and J usage is TRBJ2-3; D possibly corresponds to TRBD2 (6 bases). Trimming took 2 bases from V and 8 from J, leaving 14 bases between them. This CDR3 is built from 14 residues. Germline V gene data show CDR1 as MNHEY and CDR2 as SMNVEV (reference sequence). In DNA form, the CDR3 reads TGTGCCAGCAGTTTAGGGACTCCCGGAGCTACGCAGTATTTT. It encodes CASSLGTPGATQYF.

Many counts were recorded for this clonotype. In nucleotides, the CDR3 is TGTGCCAGCAGCGACGGGAACCCCCAAGAGACCCAGTACTTC. Translating gives CASSDGNPQETQYF. This chain connects TRBV7-9 to TRBJ2-5; D perhaps matches TRBD2 (5 bases). CDR1 SEHNR and CDR2 FQNEAQ come from the germline V gene (reference sequence). The CDR3 runs to 14 residues. V was trimmed by 5 bases and J by 1 base, leaving 11 bases between them. Looking up the rest from reference TRBV7-9 and TRBJ2-5 gives the full variable domain: DTGVSQNPRHKITKRGQNVTFRCDPISEHNRLYWYRQTLGQGPEFLTYFQNEAQLEKSRLLSDRFSAERPKGSFSTLEIQRTEQGDSAMYLCASSDGNPQETQYFGPGTRLLVL.

This clonotype has a single count. This chain uses TRBV9 with TRBJ2-3; 8 nucleotides agree with TRBD2. This CDR3 has 15 amino acids. The germline V gene has CDR1 SGDLS and CDR2 YYNGEE. V gave up 3 bases and J gave up 4 bases; unmatched junction bases: 7. CDR3 sequence (DNA): TGTGCCAGCAGCGGCGGGACTAGAACGCCAGATACGCAGTATTTT. Its translation is CASSGGTRTPDTQYF.

The genes are TRBV24-1 and TRBJ2-1, with TRBD1 identical over 7 bases. Germline V gene lookup returns CDR1 KGHDR and CDR2 SFDVKD. This CDR3 contains 16 residues. Trimming at V came to 7 bases and at J to 3 bases, leaving 11 bases not matched to a gene. The CDR3 region has the DNA TGTGCCACCAGACCGTCAGGGGGTGACTTCTACAATGAGCAGTTCTTC. Its translation: CATRPSGGDFYNEQFF.

V gene TRBV24-1 combines with J gene TRBJ2-1; 9 nucleotides agree with TRBD2. J lost 0 bases, V lost 8 bases, and 16 bases had no gene match. The CDR3 runs 19 residues. The germline CDR1 and CDR2 sequences are KGHDR and SFDVKD. CDR3 DNA: TGTGCCACCATCGTGGGACCGGGACTAGCACCGAGCTCCTACAATGAGCAGTTCTTC. Translated, it gives CATIVGPGLAPSSYNEQFF.

The chain joins TRBV27 to TRBJ1-1; TRBD1 might be the D (5 bases). V lost 5 bases and J 3 bases, leaving 13 bases between the germline ends. The CDR3 consists of 14 residues. Germline assignment: CDR1 MNHEY and CDR2 SMNVEV (reference sequence). CDR3 protein: CASSPPTVHTEAFF. The CDR3 coding sequence is TGTGCCAGCAGTCCTCCGACAGTACACACTGAAGCTTTCTTT.

This clonotype came up many times. The J gene is TRBJ1-2, the V gene TRBV12-3 or TRBV12-4; 7 bases fit TRBD1. The CDR3 runs 15 residues. The J segment lost 6 bases and the V segment lost 5 bases, leaving 12 bases of the junction unmatched. The CDR3 region has the DNA TGTGCCAGCAGTCTAAAGCGGACAGGATTGGATGGCTACACCTTC. Protein: CASSLKRTGLDGYTF.

The V gene is TRBV24-1, the J gene TRBJ1-1; 10 bases fit TRBD1. The V segment lost 5 bases and the J segment 4 bases; nucleotides outside the gene matches: 0. In germline, CDR1 is KGHDR, CDR2 SFDVKD. The CDR3 has 13 amino acids. The CDR3 DNA reads as TGTGCCACCAGTGGGACAGGGGGCACTGAAGCTTTCTTT. This gives the protein CATSGTGGTEAFF.

The rearrangement joins TRBV27 to TRBJ2-1, with 7 bases aligning to TRBD1. Germline CDR1 reads MNHEY; CDR2 reads SMNVEV (reference sequence). The trim removed 5 bases at V and 8 bases at J, leaving 12 bases unmatched. This CDR3 comprises 15 residues. The CDR3 region is CASSARGTATYEQFF. CDR3 DNA: TGTGCCAGCAGTGCCAGGGGGACAGCGACCTATGAGCAGTTCTTC.

This clonotype was counted at least ten times. The chain couples TRBV27 to TRBJ2-5, with D possibly being TRBD2 (5 bases). The CDR3 runs to 15 residues. V was trimmed by 1 base and J by 1 base, leaving 10 bases between them. Germline V CDR1 and CDR2: MNHEY, SMNVEV (reference sequence). The CDR3 DNA reads as TGTGCCAGCAGTTTATATACGGGGTCCCAAGAGACCCAGTACTTC. It yields the protein CASSLYTGSQETQYF.

Details on this clonotype: This may arise from a read error, as a much more abundant clone is one base away. The chain combines TRBV2 with TRBJ2-2; D is unclear. The CDR3 covers 15 residues. CDR1 and CDR2 from the germline V gene are SNHLY and FYNNEI. Trimming took 2 bases from V and 7 from J, leaving 14 bases between them. CDR3 region: CASSEYLAPGGELFF. CDR3 coding DNA: TGTGCCAGCAGTGAATATCTCGCTCCAGGCGGGGAGCTGTTTTTT.

The sample holds many counts of this clonotype. The chain couples TRBV7-6 to TRBJ2-3; TRBD2 is a possible D gene (6 bases). The CDR3 is made up of 14 amino acids. In germline, CDR1 is SGHVS, CDR2 FNYEAQ. V lost 0 bases to trimming and J lost 6 bases, with 10 bases between them. CDR3 coding DNA: TGTGCCAGCAGCTTAGCGGGAGGTGTGGATACGCAGTATTTT. The encoded protein is CASSLAGGVDTQYF.

This clonotype has at least ten counts. The rearrangement uses TRBV4-1 and TRBJ1-2; the D gene is possibly TRBD1 (6 bases). Germline V lookup: CDR1 MGHRA, CDR2 YSYEKL. V lost 8 bases, J lost 0 bases, and 13 bases lay in between. The CDR3 spans 14 residues. The DNA of the CDR3 is TGCGCCAGCCGTCCTACAGGGTCTAACTATGGCTACACCTTC. Its translation: CASRPTGSNYGYTF.

The table lists this clonotype with many counts. The J gene is TRBJ2-1, the V gene TRBV12-5, with 9 bases lining up with TRBD1. Per the germline V gene, CDR1 is LGHNT and CDR2 is FRNRAP. The CDR3 runs to 17 residues. After removal of 0 bases from V and 6 bases from J, the junction contained 9 bases not matched to a gene. The CDR3 DNA follows: TGTGCTAGTGGTTTGGTACTTCGGACAGGGGTGGTCAATGAGCAGTTCTTC. Translating gives CASGLVLRTGVVNEQFF.

This clonotype was seen more than once but under ten times. The V and J genes are TRBV27 and TRBJ2-7; no reliable D call. Germline CDR1 and CDR2: MNHEY and SMNVEV (reference sequence). This CDR3 contains 13 residues. Trimming removed 0 bases at V and 5 bases at J, with 8 bases between. The CDR3 here is CASSLSRTHEQYF. The CDR3 DNA reads TGTGCCAGCAGTTTATCGAGAACCCACGAGCAGTACTTC.

There are many counts of this clonotype. This sequence joins TRBV7-2 and TRBJ2-1, with 8 bases aligning to TRBD2. CDR1 and CDR2 (germline): SGHTA, FQGNSA. The CDR3 sequence is 12 residues long. The trim removed 8 bases at V and 9 bases at J, leaving 6 bases unmatched. CDR3 amino acids: CASGGLEVEQFF. DNA for the CDR3: TGTGCCAGCGGGGGACTAGAGGTTGAGCAGTTCTTC.

This clonotype was detected ten times or more. The chain employs TRBV20-1 and TRBJ2-7, with TRBD2 identical over 8 bases. V gave up 3 bases and J gave up 4 bases; unmatched junction bases: 5. CDR3 size: 13 residues. From germline, CDR1 is DFQATT and CDR2 SNEGSKA (reference sequence). CDR3 sequence reads: CSASGRAGYEQYF. The CDR3 nucleotides read TGCAGTGCTAGCGGGAGGGCTGGGTACGAGCAGTACTTC.

This clonotype was seen once. The chain is built from TRBV4-1 and TRBJ2-1, with D hard to call. Trimming stripped 0 bases from V and 7 bases from J, with 7 bases between. The V gene's germline CDR1 is MGHRA and CDR2 YSYEKL. The CDR3 runs 13 residues. CDR3 DNA: TGCGCCAGCAGCCAAGAGGGGTGGAATGAGCAGTTCTTC. Protein product: CASSQEGWNEQFF.

In this sample, this clonotype turned up a few times. This sequence joins TRBV27 and TRBJ2-1, with TRBD2 identical over 7 bases. Germline lookup yields CDR1 MNHEY and CDR2 SMNVEV (reference sequence). The J segment lost 12 bases and the V segment lost 0 bases, leaving 5 bases of the junction unmatched. The CDR3 runs to 13 residues. CDR3 bases: TGTGCCAGCAGTTTATCCGGACTAGAAGGGCAGTTCTTC. It specifies CASSLSGLEGQFF.

The chain carries TRBV13 and TRBJ1-1; no firm D call. Trimming cost V 5 bases and J 4 bases, with 11 bases left between them. CDR1 is PRHDT and CDR2 is FYEKMQ in the germline V gene (reference sequence). The CDR3 is 13 amino acids. The CDR3 region has the DNA TGTGCCAGCAGCCCCCTGCTGGCCACTGAAGCTTTCTTT. Translation: CASSPLLATEAFF.